What follows are 4 T cell receptor beta chains derived from one specimen sequenced in a study of blood T cell repertoires in COVID-19. Clones were read by immunoSEQ multiplex PCR, and TCRdb kept only the in-frame ones, dropping some. In the table there are roughly 150,000 clones, about 85% of which are singletons. Sequenced input: peripheral blood. These receptors originate from a woman of 80 years or more with COVID-19, enrolled during active disease.

V and J are TRBV19 and TRBJ1-5, with TRBD1 matching over 8 bases. The CDR3 loop spans 13 amino acids. From germline, CDR1 is LNHDA and CDR2 SQIVND (reference sequence). V lost 7 bases, J lost 4 bases, and 3 bases stayed unmatched. The CDR3 coding sequence is TGTGCCAGTATGAGACAGGGGAATCAGCCCCAGCATTTT. This encodes CASMRQGNQPQHF.

This chain connects TRBV5-5 to TRBJ2-1; 12 bases are a match to TRBD2. The germline CDR1 and CDR2 sequences are SGHKS and YYEKEE (reference sequence). The CDR3 has 18 residues. Unmatched junction bases numbered 6, after V lost 0 bases and J lost 2 bases. CDR3 region: CASSLEASGRAAYNEQFF. The CDR3 region has the DNA TGTGCCAGCAGCTTGGAGGCTAGCGGGAGGGCTGCCTACAATGAGCAGTTCTTC.

This chain connects TRBV12-3 or TRBV12-4 to TRBJ1-6, with D hard to call. The CDR3 contains 12 residues. Trimming cost V 4 bases and J 6 bases, with 4 bases left between them. CDR3 in DNA: TGTGCCAGCAGTTCGGGTAATTCACCCCTCCACTTT. The encoded protein is CASSSGNSPLHF.

This chain connects TRBV11-3 to TRBJ2-1; 11 nucleotides align to TRBD2. There are 15 residues in the CDR3. Germline V gene data show CDR1 as SGHNT and CDR2 as YENEEA. After removal of 5 bases from V and 1 base from J, the junction contained 1 base not matched to a gene. Here the CDR3 reads CASSLAGGSYNEQFF. The DNA of the CDR3 is TGTGCCAGCAGCCTAGCGGGAGGATCCTACAATGAGCAGTTCTTC.